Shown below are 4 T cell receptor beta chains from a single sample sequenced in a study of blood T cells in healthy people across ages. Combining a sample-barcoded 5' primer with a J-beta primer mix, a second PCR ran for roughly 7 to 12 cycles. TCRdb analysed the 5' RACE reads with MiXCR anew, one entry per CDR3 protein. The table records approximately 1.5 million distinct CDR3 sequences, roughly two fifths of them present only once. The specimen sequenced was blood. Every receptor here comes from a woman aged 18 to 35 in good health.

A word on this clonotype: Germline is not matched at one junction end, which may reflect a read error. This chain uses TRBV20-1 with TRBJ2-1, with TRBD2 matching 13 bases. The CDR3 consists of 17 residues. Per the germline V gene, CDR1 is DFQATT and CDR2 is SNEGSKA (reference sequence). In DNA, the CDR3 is TGCAGTGCTGGAGAACCGATGGGGACTAGCGGGAAAGCCGGTCAGTTCTTC. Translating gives CSAGEPMGTSGKAGQFF.

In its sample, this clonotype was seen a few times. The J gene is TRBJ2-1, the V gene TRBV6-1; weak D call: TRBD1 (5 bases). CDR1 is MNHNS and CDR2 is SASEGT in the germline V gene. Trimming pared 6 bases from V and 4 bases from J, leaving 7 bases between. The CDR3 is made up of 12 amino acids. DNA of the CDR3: TGTGCCAGCAGGACAGTTTACAATGAGCAGTTCTTC. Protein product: CASRTVYNEQFF.

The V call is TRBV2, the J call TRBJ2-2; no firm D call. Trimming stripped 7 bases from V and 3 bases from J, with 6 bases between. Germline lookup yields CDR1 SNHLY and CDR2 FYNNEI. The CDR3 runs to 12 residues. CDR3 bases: TGTGCCAGCAACCTATACACCGGGGAGCTGTTTTTT. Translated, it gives CASNLYTGELFF.

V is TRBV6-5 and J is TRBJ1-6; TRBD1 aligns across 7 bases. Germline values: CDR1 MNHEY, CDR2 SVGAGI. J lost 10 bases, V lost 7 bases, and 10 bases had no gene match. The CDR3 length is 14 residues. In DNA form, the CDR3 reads TGTGCCAGCACGAAAGGGACAGTAGCCTCACCCCTCCACTTT. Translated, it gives CASTKGTVASPLHF.